The present T cell receptor (beta chain) was sequenced within a study of T cells after yellow fever vaccination. Study details: Preparation used SMART-Seq v4 Ultra Low Input for the low-cell-number fractions.

Concerning this clonotype: Antigen: not known.

Study results and caveats: Booster samples showed a return of most primary-vaccination clones (approximately 96% CD4, about 88% CD8). The secondary response was weaker but peaked faster, day 5 versus 15. Any FACS-sorted repertoire could hold abundant clonotypes that contaminate it from the bulk population.

TCRdb re-called the 5' RACE reads through MiXCR, storing one row per CDR3 protein. The sample contains 300,000 to 350,000 distinct CDR3 sequences, approximately 3.9% of which appear only once. The receptor was isolated from a man between 18 and 35 years old who received the YFV17D yellow fever vaccine. The sample was PBMCs, taken 5 days after the yellow fever booster vaccination.

Here the CDR3 reads CTSSQGQGSSRSYSNQPQHF. CDR3 bases: TGCACCAGCAGCCAAGGTCAGGGCAGTAGTCGCTCATATAGCAATCAGCCCCAGCATTTT. The rearrangement links TRBV1 to TRBJ1-5. TRBV1 is listed as a pseudogene. The CDR3 spans 20 residues.